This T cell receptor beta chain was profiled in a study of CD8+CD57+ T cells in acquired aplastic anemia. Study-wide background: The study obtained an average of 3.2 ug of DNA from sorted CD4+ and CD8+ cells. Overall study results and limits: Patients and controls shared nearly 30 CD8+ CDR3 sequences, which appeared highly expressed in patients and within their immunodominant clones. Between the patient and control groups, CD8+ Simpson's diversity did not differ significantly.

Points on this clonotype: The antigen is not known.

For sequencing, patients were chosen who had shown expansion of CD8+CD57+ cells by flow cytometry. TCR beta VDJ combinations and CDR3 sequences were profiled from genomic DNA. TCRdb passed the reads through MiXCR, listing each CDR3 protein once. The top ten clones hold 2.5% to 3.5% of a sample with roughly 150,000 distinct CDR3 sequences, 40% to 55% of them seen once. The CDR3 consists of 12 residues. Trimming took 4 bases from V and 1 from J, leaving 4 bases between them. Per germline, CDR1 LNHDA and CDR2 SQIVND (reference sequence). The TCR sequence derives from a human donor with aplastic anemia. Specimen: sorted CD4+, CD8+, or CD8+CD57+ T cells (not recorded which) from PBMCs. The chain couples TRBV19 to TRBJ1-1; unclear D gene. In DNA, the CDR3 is TGTGCCAGTAGTACAGAGAACACTGAAGCTTTCTTT. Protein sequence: CASSTENTEAFF.